This T cell receptor (beta chain) was obtained from a study of cytomegalovirus exposure and HLA in healthy donors. Study findings and constraints: Specific recognition of CMV antigens was confirmed in vitro for three chains (all CMV-associated). Overall, under 200 TCR beta chains were annotated as cytomegalovirus-associated. Many donors carried some public TCRs, although rarity characterized most TCR sequences.

Comment on this clone: Its antigen is not known.

An approximately 120-subject validation cohort, separate from the approximately 700-subject first cohort, supplied the donors. The CDR3 consists of 15 residues. Germline V gene sequence: CDR1 MDHEN, CDR2 SYDVKM. V shed 3 bases and J 1 base; nucleotides not matched to a gene: 2. Only in-frame clones appear in the TCRdb table, and some are missing; sequencing was by immunoSEQ multiplex PCR. The sample yields more than 95,000 clones, 90% to 97% seen once. Sequenced material: PBMCs. The receptor's source is a man between 18 and 35 years old in good health and CMV-seronegative. This chain links TRBV28 with TRBJ1-5, with 8 bases lining up with TRBD1. The CDR3 sequence is CASSLDRVSNQPQHF. CDR3 in DNA: TGTGCCAGCAGTTTGGACAGGGTGAGCAATCAGCCCCAGCATTTT.